This TCR beta chain was sequenced for a study of blood T cell repertoires in COVID-19. Study context: Samples representing acute and convalescent COVID-19 were sourced from the United States, Italy and Spain.

Note on this clone: The sample contains more than one DNA sequence encoding this CDR3.

This CDR3 comprises 12 residues. Germline CDR1 reads MDHEN; CDR2 reads SYDVKM. V was cut by 6 bases and J by 8 bases, with 13 bases left in between. TCRdb keeps only in-frame clones here, not all; method: immunoSEQ multiplex PCR. The sample carries a few hundred thousand clones, 85% recorded once. The sequence derives from a woman aged 45-60 years with active or convalescent COVID-19. The genes are TRBV28 and TRBJ1-1, with D tentatively TRBD1 (6 bases). Sequenced material: peripheral blood. In DNA form, the CDR3 reads TGTGCCAGCAGATCAGGGGCAGTCGAAGCTTTCTTT. Its translation is CASRSGAVEAFF.